The next 32 T cell receptor beta chains were all read from a single sample in a study of cytomegalovirus exposure and HLA in healthy donors. The PCR contained 60 Vbeta and 13 Jbeta primers. The table came from immunoSEQ multiplex PCR; TCRdb's copy has only in-frame clones and leaves some out. The sample contains around 150,000 clones, roughly 82% of which appear only once. Sequenced material: PBMCs. Every receptor here comes from a man in his fifties in good health and CMV-seropositive.

V gene TRBV9 combines with J gene TRBJ2-1, with D tentatively TRBD2 (6 bases). V was shortened by 4 bases and J by 7 bases, with 18 bases between the two germline ends. Germline V gene data show CDR1 as SGDLS and CDR2 as YYNGEE. The CDR3 is 15 amino acids. CDR3 region: CASSSGTLGRNEQFF. The CDR3, as DNA: TGTGCCAGCAGCTCCGGGACTCTCGGGCGGAATGAGCAGTTCTTC.

The V call is TRBV6-1, the J call TRBJ2-5; 9 bases align to TRBD1. Germline V lookup: CDR1 MNHNS, CDR2 SASEGT. CDR3 length: 14 residues. V gave up 11 bases and J gave up 5 bases; unmatched junction bases: 12. CDR3 residues: CASLGGQGSETQYF. In DNA form, the CDR3 reads TGTGCCTCTTTGGGGGGACAGGGATCGGAGACCCAGTACTTC.

The rearrangement joins TRBV21-1 to TRBJ2-1; the table calls TRBD2, which could not be checked here. TRBV21-1 is marked as a pseudogene. The CDR3 loop spans 16 amino acids. The CDR3 here is CASSSGLPPTYNEQFF. In DNA form, the CDR3 reads TGTGCCAGCAGCAGCGGACTACCTCCGACCTACAATGAGCAGTTCTTC.

The V call is TRBV25-1, the J call TRBJ1-1; D uncertain. This CDR3 has 13 residues. Trimming removed 1 base at V and 2 bases at J, with 5 bases between. Germline-derived CDR1 and CDR2 are MGHDK and SYGVNS. The CDR3 reads CASSESPNTEAFF. The CDR3 DNA follows: TGTGCCAGCAGTGAATCTCCTAACACTGAAGCTTTCTTT.

This chain joins TRBV5-1 and TRBJ2-5; TRBD2 matches 8 bases. Germline assignment: CDR1 SGHRS and CDR2 YFSETQ. Germline trimming cut 4 bases from V and 1 base from J; bases unmatched to any gene: 9. This CDR3 has 16 residues. The CDR3 region has the DNA TGCGCCAGCAGCCGGGGCGGGGGGACACTCCAAGAGACCCAGTACTTC. Translating gives CASSRGGGTLQETQYF.

A single count supports this clone. The chain combines TRBV5-1 with TRBJ2-7, with 10 bases lining up with TRBD2. The J segment lost 5 bases and the V segment lost 0 bases, leaving 8 bases of the junction unmatched. Germline loops: CDR1 SGHRS, CDR2 YFSETQ. This CDR3 has 16 residues. CDR3 coding DNA: TGCGCCAGCAGCTTGGCGTCTAGCGGGGGATCCAACGAGCAGTACTTC. Encoded protein: CASSLASSGGSNEQYF.

The chain recombines TRBV6-1 with TRBJ1-3, with a weak D call TRBD1 (6 bases). Trimming removed 6 bases at V and 0 bases at J, with 12 bases between. Germline loops: CDR1 MNHNS, CDR2 SASEGT. The length of the CDR3 is 15 residues. The DNA of the CDR3 is TGTGCCAGCAGCGAATTAGGGGGCTCTGGAAACACCATATATTTT. This codes for CASSELGGSGNTIYF.

This clone was recorded a few times. The chain uses TRBV10-2 and TRBJ1-5; 8 positions match TRBD1. With V trimmed by 6 bases and J by 8 bases, 12 bases remained unmatched. This CDR3 is built from 15 residues. CDR1 is WSHSY and CDR2 is SAAADI in the germline V gene. The DNA of the CDR3 is TGCGCCAGCAGGGATACAGGGGGTTGGTCAGAGCCCCAGCATTTT. It translates to CASRDTGGWSEPQHF.

As regards this clone: This specimen includes other DNA sequences encoding the same CDR3. This chain links TRBV5-1 with TRBJ1-6, with D unresolved. Trimming shortened V by 5 bases and J by 0 bases, and 9 bases separated the two germline ends. This CDR3 contains 15 residues. Germline V gene data show CDR1 as SGHRS and CDR2 as YFSETQ. CDR3 loop: CASSLRSSYNSPLHF. As DNA, the CDR3 is TGCGCCAGCAGTTTAAGGAGCTCCTATAATTCACCCCTCCACTTT. Full variable domain (rest looked up from reference TRBV5-1 and TRBJ1-6): KAGVTQTPRYLIKTRGQQVTLSCSPISGHRSVSWYQQTPGQGLQFLFEYFSETQRNKGNFPGRFSGRQFSNSRSEMNVSTLELGDSALYLCASSLRSSYNSPLHFGNGTRLTVT.

The V call is TRBV6-5, the J call TRBJ1-5; 7 nucleotides align to TRBD1. After removal of 5 bases from V and 5 bases from J, the junction contained 9 bases not matched to a gene. The CDR3 spans 15 residues. Looked up from germline, CDR1 is MNHEY and CDR2 is SVGAGI. CDR3 bases: TGTGCCAGCAGTCCCGACAGGGAGTATCATCAGCCCCAGCATTTT. Protein product: CASSPDREYHQPQHF.

The gene calls are TRBV5-6 and TRBJ1-6; D call uncertain. The germline V gene has CDR1 SGHDT and CDR2 YYEEEE. The CDR3 extends over 16 amino acids. V lost 1 base, J lost 7 bases, and 15 bases lay in between. The DNA of the CDR3 is TGTGCCAGCAGCTTGTGGTCCGGAGGTGGGAATTCACCCCTCCACTTT. Translating it yields CASSLWSGGGNSPLHF.

The chain uses TRBV11-3 and TRBJ2-7; 8 nucleotides align to TRBD2. The junction had 8 bases not matched to a gene; V was cut back by 0 bases and J by 4 bases. There are 16 residues in the CDR3. CDR1 and CDR2 (germline): SGHNT, YENEEA. Written as DNA, the CDR3 is TGTGCCAGCAGCTTAGATGGATCGGGAGGGTTTTACGAGCAGTACGTC. Protein sequence: CASSLDGSGGFYEQYV.

The chain carries TRBV28 and TRBJ2-2; D ambiguous. The CDR3 loop spans 16 amino acids. V lost 3 bases to trimming and J lost 0 bases, with 11 bases between them. CDR1 is MDHEN and CDR2 is SYDVKM in the germline V gene. The CDR3 region has the DNA TGTGCCAGCAGTTTCCTAGAGTTTTCGAACACCGGGGAGCTGTTTTTT. Translating gives CASSFLEFSNTGELFF.

This clone was detected once. The chain recombines TRBV5-1 with TRBJ2-3; 15 bases fit TRBD2. Per the germline V gene, CDR1 is SGHRS and CDR2 is YFSETQ. Germline trimming cut 4 bases from V and 4 bases from J; bases unmatched to any gene: 7. The CDR3 totals 17 residues. CDR3 nucleotides: TGCGCCAGCAGCCTGGGACTAGCGGGGGGCGGGGCAGATACGCAGTATTTT. Protein product: CASSLGLAGGGADTQYF.

J is TRBJ2-3 and V is TRBV19, with 11 bases fitting TRBD1. The CDR3 sequence is 16 residues long. J lost 3 bases, V lost 3 bases, and 5 bases had no gene match. In germline, CDR1 is LNHDA, CDR2 SQIVND (reference sequence). The CDR3 spells CASSIGTGGGTDTQYF. CDR3 nucleotides: TGTGCCAGTAGTATTGGGACAGGGGGAGGAACAGATACGCAGTATTTT.

The chain combines TRBV28 with TRBJ2-3, with D possibly matching TRBD1 (6 bases). Germline values: CDR1 MDHEN, CDR2 SYDVKM. V lost 3 bases, J lost 3 bases, and 16 bases lay in between. CDR3 length: 16 amino acids. CDR3 DNA: TGTGCCAGCAGTTTTGGGGGCAGTCTTTTTACAGATACGCAGTATTTT. It is translated as CASSFGGSLFTDTQYF.

The chain carries TRBV5-5 and TRBJ2-7; TRBD2 matches at 14 bases. Germline-derived CDR1 and CDR2 are SGHKS and YYEKEE (reference sequence). With V trimmed by 4 bases and J by 4 bases, 7 bases remained unmatched. This CDR3 region has 16 residues. The CDR3: CASSIGLAGGPYEQYV. CDR3 sequence (DNA): TGTGCCAGCAGCATCGGACTAGCGGGAGGTCCGTACGAGCAGTACGTC.

J is TRBJ2-1 and V is TRBV7-7; D may be TRBD2 (5 bases). V lost 7 bases to trimming and J lost 0 bases, with 19 bases between them. From germline, CDR1 is SSHAT and CDR2 FNYEAQ (reference sequence). This CDR3 spans 17 amino acids. This chain's CDR3 is CASTPVVTGSSYNEQFF. The CDR3 DNA is TGTGCCAGCACCCCGGTCGTAACGGGGAGCTCCTACAATGAGCAGTTCTTC. The full variable domain, with the rest looked up from reference TRBV7-7 and TRBJ2-1, is GAGVSQSPRYKVTKRGQDVTLRCDPISSHATLYWYQQALGQGPEFLTYFNYEAQPDKSGLPSDRFSAERPEGSISTLTIQRTEQRDSAMYRCASTPVVTGSSYNEQFFGPGTRLTVL.

The J gene is TRBJ1-1, the V gene TRBV11-2, with 7 bases aligning to TRBD1. The V gene's germline CDR1 is SGHAT and CDR2 FQNNGV. J was trimmed by 0 bases and V by 5 bases; bases with no gene match: 6. The length of the CDR3 is 15 residues. Here the CDR3 DNA reads TGTGCCAGCAGCAGAGCGGACAGGATGAACACTGAAGCTTTCTTT. It specifies CASSRADRMNTEAFF.

This chain connects TRBV30 to TRBJ2-3, with TRBD2 matching 9 bases. The ends lost 2 bases at V and 4 bases at J; junction bases unmatched: 7. The germline V gene encodes CDR1 GTSNPN and CDR2 SVGIG (reference sequence). The CDR3 runs to 15 residues. Here the CDR3 reads CAWSRGGRASDTQYF. The CDR3 nucleotides read TGTGCCTGGAGTAGGGGCGGGAGGGCCTCAGATACGCAGTATTTT.

The chain links TRBV18 to TRBJ2-2; TRBD1 matches at 9 bases. CDR3 length: 16 residues. V gave up 3 bases and J gave up 3 bases; unmatched junction bases: 5. CDR1 and CDR2 from the germline V gene are KGHSH and LQKENI. CDR3: CASSPPGTGYTGELFF. In DNA, the CDR3 is TGTGCCAGCTCACCGCCCGGGACAGGGTACACCGGGGAGCTGTTTTTT. The whole variable domain, remainder taken from reference TRBV18 and TRBJ2-2, is NAGVMQNPRHLVRRRGQEARLRCSPMKGHSHVYWYRQLPEEGLKFMVYLQKENIIDESGMPKERFSAEFPKEGPSILRIQQVVRGDSAAYFCASSPPGTGYTGELFFGEGSRLTVL.

The chain is built from TRBV5-6 and TRBJ2-5; the match to TRBD2 covers 9 bases. The DNA end favors TRBJ2-7, so the J call may be wrong. CDR3 size: 15 residues. Looked up from germline, CDR1 is SGHDT and CDR2 is YYEEEE. The CDR3, as DNA: TGTGCCAGCAGCTTGGGGGTAGCGGGGGTCTACGAGCAGTACTTC. This codes for CASSLGVAGVYEQYF.

This chain joins TRBV2 and TRBJ2-1; the match to TRBD2 covers 7 bases. J was trimmed by 11 bases and V by 6 bases; bases with no gene match: 4. CDR3 length equals 11 residues. Germline CDR1 and CDR2: SNHLY and FYNNEI. CDR3 DNA sequence: TGTGCCAGCAGGTTAGCGGGTAAGCAGTTCTTC. It yields the protein CASRLAGKQFF.

The chain recombines TRBV7-3 with TRBJ2-2; 11 nucleotides agree with TRBD1. V trimming: 4 bases; J trimming: 7 bases; junction bases outside the gene matches: 8. CDR1 is SGHTA, CDR2 FQGTGA, per germline. The CDR3 runs 16 residues. CDR3 in DNA: TGTGCCAGCAGCTACTACGGGGGACAGGGGGGCGGGGAGCTGTTTTTT. Protein: CASSYYGGQGGGELFF.

The gene calls are TRBV13 and TRBJ1-2; 7 nucleotides match TRBD1. CDR1 PRHDT and CDR2 FYEKMQ come from the germline V gene (reference sequence). V lost 3 bases to trimming and J lost 3 bases; unmatched junction nucleotides: 1. The CDR3 runs 13 residues. The CDR3: CASSFGQDYGYTF. The CDR3 DNA follows: TGTGCCAGCAGCTTTGGACAGGACTATGGCTACACCTTC.

The rearrangement joins TRBV19 to TRBJ2-7, with 11 bases lining up with TRBD1. V trimming: 5 bases; J trimming: 5 bases; junction bases outside the gene matches: 5. Germline CDR1 reads LNHDA; CDR2 reads SQIVND (reference sequence). This CDR3 has 14 amino acids. The CDR3 DNA sequence: TGTGCCAGTAGTCCGTGGGACAGGGGGAACGAGCAGTACTTC. The encoded protein is CASSPWDRGNEQYF.

Only a few counts were recorded for this clone. V usage is TRBV5-6 and J usage is TRBJ1-2; the D gene is possibly TRBD1 (6 bases). The CDR3 consists of 16 residues. V dropped 0 bases and J dropped 2 bases, with 14 bases sitting between them. CDR1 is SGHDT and CDR2 is YYEEEE in the germline V gene. This CDR3 reads CASSLELPGQNYGYTF. DNA for the CDR3: TGTGCCAGCAGCTTGGAGCTCCCGGGACAAAACTATGGCTACACCTTC. The full variable domain, in which reference TRBV5-6 and TRBJ1-2 provide the parts outside the CDR3, is DAGVTQSPTHLIKTRGQQVTLRCSPKSGHDTVSWYQQALGQGPQFIFQYYEEEERQRGNFPDRFSGHQFPNYSSELNVNALLLGDSALYLCASSLELPGQNYGYTFGSGTRLTVV.

The chain uses TRBV7-2 and TRBJ1-1; maybe TRBD1 (6 bases). Between the trimmed V and J ends, which lost 2 bases and 1 base, there was a span of 8 bases. CDR3 length equals 14 residues. The germline V gene has CDR1 SGHTA and CDR2 FQGNSA. This chain's CDR3 is CASSLNRENTEAFF. The CDR3 DNA sequence: TGTGCCAGCAGCTTAAACAGGGAGAACACTGAAGCTTTCTTT.

V is TRBV5-6 and J is TRBJ1-3; D gene ambiguous. Germline V gene lookup returns CDR1 SGHDT and CDR2 YYEEEE. Trimming stripped 1 base from V and 2 bases from J, with 7 bases between. CDR3 length: 14 residues. The CDR3 nucleotides are TGTGCCAGCAGCTTGTCCGGAGCTGGAAACACCATATATTTT. Translation gives CASSLSGAGNTIYF.

This clone showed up just once. The gene calls are TRBV6-5 and TRBJ2-5; the D is unclear. CDR1 is MNHEY and CDR2 is SVGAGI in the germline V gene. V was pared by 6 bases and J by 5 bases, with 10 bases between. The CDR3 loop spans 12 amino acids. DNA for the CDR3: TGTGCCAGCAGCGGTTTTCGGGAGACCCAGTACTTC. Translating gives CASSGFRETQYF.

V is TRBV27 and J is TRBJ2-3, with D possibly being TRBD1 (5 bases). V lost 3 bases to trimming and J lost 0 bases, with 13 bases between them. Germline values: CDR1 MNHEY, CDR2 SMNVEV (reference sequence). The CDR3 sequence is 16 residues long. The CDR3: CASSFGHWTSTDTQYF. The CDR3 DNA reads as TGTGCCAGCAGTTTCGGACATTGGACAAGCACAGATACGCAGTATTTT.

This clone was counted only a few times. The chain couples TRBV9 to TRBJ2-1; 10 bases agree with TRBD2. This CDR3 has 17 residues. Unmatched junction bases numbered 12, after V lost 0 bases and J lost 9 bases. Germline V lookup: CDR1 SGDLS, CDR2 YYNGEE. CDR3 DNA: TGTGCCAGCAGCGTAGGGTTGGCACTAGCGGGGTTAGGTGAGCAGTTCTTC. Amino acids: CASSVGLALAGLGEQFF. The full variable domain, rest sourced from reference TRBV9 and TRBJ2-1, is DSGVTQTPKHLITATGQRVTLRCSPRSGDLSVYWYQQSLDQGLQFLIQYYNGEERAKGNILERFSAQQFPDLHSELNLSSLELGDSALYFCASSVGLALAGLGEQFFGPGTRLTVL.